Listed below are T cell receptor beta chains from one sample, sequenced in a study of T cell changes during pregnancy in multiple sclerosis. Clones were read by immunoSEQ multiplex PCR, and TCRdb kept only the in-frame ones, dropping some. The data show fewer than 70,000 clones, 90% to 95% seen once. This specimen was CD8+ T cells from peripheral blood mononuclear cells, taken in the third trimester of pregnancy. The receptors were gathered from a female donor with multiple sclerosis, enrolled in a pregnancy study. CDR3s include the opening cysteine and the closing phenylalanine or tryptophan. D genes are given only for firm matches. Rows may omit the clone size; those that give it use once, few, many or a size class.

V gene	D gene	J gene	clone size	CDR3 DNA	CDR3 protein
TRBV28	NA	TRBJ1-4	once	TGTGCCAGCAGACTAGGAGGACTTGCAACTAATGAAAAACTGTTTTTT	CASRLGGLATNEKLFF
TRBV28	TRBD1	TRBJ2-7	NA	TGTGCCAGCGCGGACAGGGGGACTTCCTACGAGCAGTACTTC	CASADRGTSYEQYF
TRBV10-3	TRBD2	TRBJ2-7	NA	TGTGCCATCAGTGGGTGGGGAGGGTCTGGCGAGCAGTACTTC	CAISGWGGSGEQYF
TRBV19	NA	TRBJ2-3	NA	TGTGCCAGTAGTATACTCTCCCAGGGTACAGATACGCAGTATTTT	CASSILSQGTDTQYF
TRBV6-1	NA	TRBJ2-7	once	TGTGCCAGCAGTGACTTAGGCGGCCCCTACGAGCAGTACTTC	CASSDLGGPYEQYF
TRBV5-1	TRBD1	TRBJ1-1	NA	TGCGCCAGCAGCTACCAGGGGGGAGCTAAGCACACTGAAGCTTTCTTT	CASSYQGGAKHTEAFF
TRBV6-1	TRBD2	TRBJ2-7	NA	TGTGCCAGCACCGAAGGAGCGGGAGGGCACGAGCAGTACTTC	CASTEGAGGHEQYF
TRBV10-1	TRBD1	TRBJ2-3	NA	TGCGCCAGCAGCGGACAACCGACAGGGTCTAGCACAGATACGCAGTATTTT	CASSGQPTGSSTDTQYF
TRBV29-1	TRBD2	TRBJ2-7	NA	TGCAGCGTTGAAGATCGTAACGGCGGGAGGGCCCCCTACGAGCAGTACTTC	CSVEDRNGGRAPYEQYF
TRBV7-6	TRBD2	TRBJ2-7	NA	TGTGCCAGCAGCTTTTCTGGGACTAACTACGAGCAGTACTTC	CASSFSGTNYEQYF
TRBV11-2	NA	TRBJ2-2	once	TGTGCCAGCAGCTTAGATCCTATGATAGAGGACACCGGGGAGCTGTTTTTT	CASSLDPMIEDTGELFF
TRBV2	NA	TRBJ2-5	NA	TGTGCCAGCAGTGATCGGGAAGAAAACCCCTTTAAAGAGACCCAGTACTTC	CASSDREENPFKETQYF
TRBV5-6	TRBD1	TRBJ1-2	NA	TGTGCCAGCAGCGGCCAGGAGGGGGCAAGAGGCTACACCTTC	CASSGQEGARGYTF
TRBV5-1	TRBD1	TRBJ2-7	NA	TGCGCCAGCAGCCCTTACAGGGGTGCCTACGAGCAGTACTTC	CASSPYRGAYEQYF
TRBV4-1	NA	TRBJ2-7	NA	TGCGCCAGCAGCCAGACCCACCCGGGCTACGAGCAGTACTTC	CASSQTHPGYEQYF
TRBV29-1	NA	TRBJ2-1	once	TGCAGCGTTGAAGATTCCTTCGGGAGAGGCTCCTACAATGAGCAGTTCTTC	CSVEDSFGRGSYNEQFF
TRBV5-4	NA	TRBJ2-1	NA	TGTGCCAGCCGGGATCCCCATTATGATGAGCAGTTCTTC	CASRDPHYDEQFF
TRBV7-9	TRBD1	TRBJ2-5	NA	TGTGCCAGCAGCTTAAGAGAGACAGGGGGCGCCGACCAAGAGACCCAGTACTTC	CASSLRETGGADQETQYF
TRBV5-5	NA	TRBJ1-1	NA	TGTGCCAGCAGCTTGTTGAAGCCCACTGAAGCTTTCTTT	CASSLLKPTEAFF
TRBV12-5	NA	TRBJ2-7	NA	TGTGCTAGTGCCCAGGCCCTCTCTACGTCCTACGAGCAGTACTTC	CASAQALSTSYEQYF
TRBV14	NA	TRBJ1-1	NA	TGTGCCAGCAGCCAAGACCCACAGGGTGGGAACACTGAAGCTTTCTTT	CASSQDPQGGNTEAFF
TRBV27	TRBD2	TRBJ2-1	few	TGTGCCAGCAGTTCAAGCGGGAGACTCTACAATGAGCAGTTCTTC	CASSSSGRLYNEQFF
TRBV4-1	TRBD1	TRBJ2-7	NA	TGCGCCAGCAGCCAGGGGGACAGGACTTACGAGCAGTACTTC	CASSQGDRTYEQYF
TRBV29-1	TRBD1	TRBJ1-2	NA	TGCAGCGTTGAAGATTGGGGGACAGCCCTAAACTATGGCTACACCTTC	CSVEDWGTALNYGYTF
TRBV18	TRBD2	TRBJ2-1	NA	TGTGCCAGCTCACCACGTTGGCTAGCGGGAGGCTTGTTCAATGAGCAGTTCTTC	CASSPRWLAGGLFNEQFF
TRBV5-6	TRBD2	TRBJ2-1	NA	TGTGCCAGCAGCTTGGCCTTAGTAGCGGGAAAGAATGAGCAGTTCTTC	CASSLALVAGKNEQFF
TRBV27	TRBD2	TRBJ2-5	NA	TGTGCCAGCAGTTTCGGGAGGGCAGAGACCCAGTACTTC	CASSFGRAETQYF
TRBV27	NA	TRBJ1-5	NA	TGTGCCAGCAGTCGTGGAGGAGACCAGCCCCAGCATTTT	CASSRGGDQPQHF
TRBV27	NA	TRBJ1-2	NA	TGTGCCAGCAGTCCCGAGGGAGGCTATGGCTACACCTTC	CASSPEGGYGYTF
TRBV7-6	NA	TRBJ2-2	NA	TGTGCCAGCAGCTTAGGACGGGCGAACACCGGGGAGCTGTTTTTT	CASSLGRANTGELFF
TRBV5-4	TRBD2	TRBJ2-1	NA	TGTGCCAGCATCGGACTAGCGGGAACTGAGCAGTTCTTC	CASIGLAGTEQFF
TRBV6-1	TRBD1	TRBJ2-4	NA	TGTGCCAGCAGTGAAGGGACAGGGAATGCGGTTCAGTACTTC	CASSEGTGNAVQYF
TRBV5-5	TRBD2	TRBJ2-7	NA	TGTGCCAGCAGCTTGGCAGCGGGAGATTACGAGCAGTACTTC	CASSLAAGDYEQYF
TRBV7-2	NA	TRBJ1-5	NA	TGTGCCAGCAGCTTAACAGCTTATAGCAATCAGCCCCAGCATTTT	CASSLTAYSNQPQHF
TRBV9	TRBD2	TRBJ2-7	NA	TGTGCCAGCAGCCCTCCCGGGAGGGCCTCCTACGAGCAGTACTTC	CASSPPGRASYEQYF
TRBV9	TRBD2	TRBJ2-1	NA	TGTGCCAGCAGCCCCTGGACTAGCGGGAGCAATGAGCAGTTCTTC	CASSPWTSGSNEQFF
TRBV2	TRBD2	TRBJ2-1	NA	TGTGCCAGCAGCTTAGCGGGACCCTACAATGAGCAGTTCTTC	CASSLAGPYNEQFF
TRBV2	TRBD1	TRBJ2-7	NA	TGTGCCAGCAGTGACTTGCCCGGGGACAGCGTCGGGCAGTACTTC	CASSDLPGDSVGQYF
TRBV5-1	TRBD2	TRBJ2-1	NA	TGCGCCAGCAGCTGGGGACTAGCGGACTACAATGAGCAGTTCTTC	CASSWGLADYNEQFF
TRBV9	NA	TRBJ1-4	NA	TGTGCCAGCAGAGGGGAGGGGTTCGATGAAAAACTGTTTTTT	CASRGEGFDEKLFF
TRBV9	NA	TRBJ2-7	NA	TGTGCCAGCAGCGTAGATAACGAGCAGTACTTC	CASSVDNEQYF
TRBV27	TRBD1	TRBJ2-6	NA	TGTGCCAGCACCGGGACAGGGGGGTATGGGGCCAACGTCCTGACTTTC	CASTGTGGYGANVLTF
TRBV4-1	NA	TRBJ2-2	NA	TGCGCCAGCAGCTACGGGGGAGCCGGGGAGCTGTTTTTT	CASSYGGAGELFF
TRBV29-1	NA	TRBJ2-1	NA	TGCAGCGTCGATGAACAGGGTTACAATGAGCAGTTCTTC	CSVDEQGYNEQFF
TRBV6-1	TRBD2	TRBJ2-7	few	TGTGCCAGCAGTGAAGAGACTAGCGGGAGCTACGAGCAGTACTTC	CASSEETSGSYEQYF
TRBV27	TRBD2	TRBJ2-3	NA	TGTGCCAGCAGGAGACTAGCGGGCCACACAGATACGCAGTATTTT	CASRRLAGHTDTQYF
TRBV5-1	TRBD1	TRBJ1-2	NA	TGCGCCAGCAGTCCCCAGGACAGGGGGGTTAACTATGGCTACACCTTC	CASSPQDRGVNYGYTF
TRBV7-9	TRBD2	TRBJ2-5	NA	TGTGCCAGCATCCTTGGACTAGCGGGAAGTCGGGAGACCCAGTACTTC	CASILGLAGSRETQYF
TRBV7-3	NA	TRBJ2-1	NA	TGTGCCAGCAGCTCTTACGGGGGTAATGAGCAGTTCTTC	CASSSYGGNEQFF